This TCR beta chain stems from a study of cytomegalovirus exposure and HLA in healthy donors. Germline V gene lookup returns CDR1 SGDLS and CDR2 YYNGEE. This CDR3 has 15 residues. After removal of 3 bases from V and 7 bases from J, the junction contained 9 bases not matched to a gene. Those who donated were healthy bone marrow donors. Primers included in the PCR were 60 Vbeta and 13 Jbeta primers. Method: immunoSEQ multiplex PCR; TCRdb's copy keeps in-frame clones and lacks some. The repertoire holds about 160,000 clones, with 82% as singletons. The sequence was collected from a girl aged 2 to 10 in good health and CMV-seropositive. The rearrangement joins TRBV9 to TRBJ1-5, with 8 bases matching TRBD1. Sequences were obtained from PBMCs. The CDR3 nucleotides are TGTGCCAGCAGCGCCGGGACAGGCCTCGGACAGCCCCAGCATTTT. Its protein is CASSAGTGLGQPQHF.